A single sample gave rise to the 20 T cell receptor beta chains below, sequenced in a study of CD8+ T cells in alopecia areata (dated by TCRdb to the late 2010s). The library was generated by the immunoSEQ multiplex PCR assay. To provide template for TCR sequencing, every sample had RNA extracted and reverse transcribed into cDNA. TCRdb re-hosts the immuneACCESS table, in-frame sequences only. Its copies lack some clones; in the studies checked, an unresolved V gene accounts for under half of them, and the cause for the rest is not known. This sample has more than 200,000 clones in its table, and around 66% of those were observed once. 0.95% to 1.5% of the sample is in the top ten clones. In the paper's terms, the treatment or condition label means: oral pan-JAK inhibitor, 5-10 mg twice daily. The sequencing used CD4+ T cells sorted from blood, collected at approximately week 42, from a patient treated with tofacitinib. The receptor source for this set is a human donor with alopecia areata.

The chain recombines TRBV19 with TRBJ2-2, with D unresolved. The germline V gene has CDR1 LNHDA and CDR2 SQIVND (reference sequence). Trimming left V 7 bases short and J 7 bases short, with 19 bases between. The CDR3 contains 15 residues. CDR3 in amino acids: CASTPDPASNGELFF. The CDR3 coding sequence is TGTGCCAGTACCCCCGACCCGGCAAGCAACGGGGAGCTGTTTTTT.

This rearrangement joins TRBV7-3 to TRBJ2-5, with 10 bases that match TRBD2. This CDR3 spans 14 amino acids. Looked up from germline, CDR1 is SGHTA and CDR2 is FQGTGA. J gave up 5 bases and V 4 bases, and 4 bases lay outside the gene matches. The CDR3 DNA follows: TGTGCCAGCAGCTCAGCGGGGGGGCTTGAGACCCAGTACTTC. Residues: CASSSAGGLETQYF.

The V and J genes are TRBV30 and TRBJ1-4, with D perhaps TRBD1 (6 bases). This CDR3 is built from 15 residues. The germline V and J ends were trimmed by 2 bases and 7 bases, with 17 bases remaining between them. CDR1 and CDR2 (germline): GTSNPN, SVGIG (reference sequence). CDR3: CAWSPGAGAGEKLFF. The CDR3, as DNA: TGTGCCTGGAGTCCCGGGGCAGGGGCAGGTGAAAAACTGTTTTTT.

The gene calls are TRBV30 and TRBJ1-5; D is uncertain. Trimming pared 0 bases from V and 7 bases from J, leaving 7 bases between. Looked up from germline, CDR1 is GTSNPN and CDR2 is SVGIG (reference sequence). The CDR3 loop spans 12 amino acids. CDR3 sequence reads: CAWSVHGQPQHF. DNA of the CDR3: TGTGCCTGGAGTGTACATGGCCAGCCCCAGCATTTT.

V usage is TRBV30 and J usage is TRBJ2-6; D may be TRBD2 (5 bases). The V end lost 2 bases, the J end lost 4 bases, and 18 bases lay between the germline ends. Germline loops: CDR1 GTSNPN, CDR2 SVGIG (reference sequence). The CDR3 is 17 amino acids. This CDR3 reads CAWSPGRFWEGANVLTF. In DNA, the CDR3 is TGTGCCTGGAGTCCCGGACGGTTTTGGGAGGGGGCCAACGTCCTGACTTTC.

Turning to this clone: Other nucleotide sequences in the sample specify the same CDR3. The rearrangement uses TRBV30 and TRBJ1-3, with D uncertain. Trimming removed 1 base at V and 0 bases at J, with 1 base between. The CDR3 covers 12 residues. CDR1 and CDR2 from the germline V gene are GTSNPN and SVGIG (reference sequence). The CDR3 DNA reads as TGTGCCTGGAGTGCCTCTGGAAACACCATATATTTT. Its translation is CAWSASGNTIYF.

This rearrangement joins TRBV29-1 to TRBJ1-1; D unresolved. Trimming cost V 4 bases and J 5 bases, with 11 bases left between them. This CDR3 has 12 amino acids. CDR1 is SQVTM, CDR2 ANQGSEA, per germline. For the CDR3, the DNA is TGCAGCGTTGTCGGTAGCCGAACTGAAGCTTTCTTT. Translation: CSVVGSRTEAFF.

The rearrangement uses TRBV29-1 and TRBJ2-1; perhaps TRBD2 as D (5 bases). Trimming stripped 8 bases from V and 9 bases from J, with 17 bases between. The CDR3 extends over 12 amino acids. Germline V gene lookup returns CDR1 SQVTM and CDR2 ANQGSEA. The CDR3 loop reads CSSHQPGSEQFF. The CDR3 DNA follows: TGCAGCTCCCATCAGCCGGGGTCTGAGCAGTTCTTC.

The V and J genes are TRBV6-1 and TRBJ2-1; D ambiguous. The V and J ends lost 4 bases and 2 bases respectively, with 0 bases between them. The CDR3 runs to 11 residues. Germline-derived CDR1 and CDR2 are MNHNS and SASEGT. In DNA form, the CDR3 reads TGTGCCAGCAGTGCCTACAATGAGCAGTTCTTC. This encodes CASSAYNEQFF.

Concerning this clone itself: Other DNA sequences in this specimen translate into the identical CDR3. This chain uses TRBV30 with TRBJ2-7; D is perhaps TRBD1 or TRBD2 (5 bases each). Germline V CDR1 and CDR2: GTSNPN, SVGIG (reference sequence). The V end lost 1 base, the J end lost 4 bases, and 8 bases lay between the germline ends. CDR3 length equals 12 residues. CDR3 sequence (DNA): TGTGCCTGGAGTGCCGGGACGTACGAGCAGTACTTC. Amino acid sequence: CAWSAGTYEQYF. The whole variable domain, remainder taken from reference TRBV30 and TRBJ2-7, is SQTIHQWPATLVQPVGSPLSLECTVEGTSNPNLYWYRQAAGRGLQLLFYSVGIGQISSEVPQNLSASRPQDRQFILSSKKLLLSDSGFYLCAWSAGTYEQYFGPGTRLTVT.

To note about this clone: Other nucleotide sequences from this sample produce the same CDR3. This chain links TRBV5-1 with TRBJ2-2; D remains ambiguous. CDR3 length: 14 residues. The ends were cut back, 0 bases at V and 4 bases at J, with 7 bases in the middle. Per germline, CDR1 SGHRS and CDR2 YFSETQ. The DNA for the CDR3 is TGCGCCAGCAGCTTGGATTCGGCCACCGGGGAGCTGTTTTTT. This codes for CASSLDSATGELFF.

This clone occurred many times. The chain joins TRBV7-2 to TRBJ2-4; D not certain. V was pared by 1 base and J by 0 bases, with 7 bases between. In germline, CDR1 is SGHTA, CDR2 FQGNSA. The CDR3 extends over 15 amino acids. CDR3 sequence: CASSLEGPAKNIQYF. Written as DNA, the CDR3 is TGTGCCAGCAGCTTAGAAGGGCCAGCCAAAAACATTCAGTACTTC.

Only a few counts were recorded for this clone. This specimen includes other DNA sequences encoding the same CDR3. The rearrangement joins TRBV20-1 to TRBJ2-5, with D uncertain. Germline V lookup: CDR1 DFQATT, CDR2 SNEGSKA (reference sequence). The CDR3 is 11 amino acids. V lost 0 bases to trimming and J lost 4 bases, with 3 bases between them. DNA of the CDR3: TGCAGTGCTAGAGATCGAGAGACCCAGTACTTC. It yields the protein CSARDRETQYF.

This chain joins TRBV5-1 and TRBJ2-7; D is unclear. Between the trimmed V and J ends, which lost 6 bases and 5 bases, there was a span of 15 bases. CDR3 length: 13 amino acids. CDR1 and CDR2 from the germline V gene are SGHRS and YFSETQ. In DNA, the CDR3 is TGCGCCAGCACCGACCCCCTGAATAACGAGCAGTACTTC. Translation: CASTDPLNNEQYF.

This clone was seen a handful of times. The chain recombines TRBV15 with TRBJ2-7, with D uncertain. Germline lookup yields CDR1 LNHNV and CDR2 YYDKDF (reference sequence). The V end was cut by 3 bases, the J end by 5 bases, with 8 bases between. This CDR3 comprises 12 residues. The CDR3 nucleotides read TGTGCCACCAGCAGCGAAGGGAACGAGCAGTACTTC. Its protein product is CATSSEGNEQYF.

The chain is built from TRBV25-1 and TRBJ2-5, with a tentative D call TRBD1 (6 bases). V was cut by 2 bases and J by 5 bases, with 15 bases left in between. The CDR3 is made up of 15 amino acids. Germline V gives CDR1 MGHDK, CDR2 SYGVNS. The CDR3 spells CASSEPPPGGETQYF. The CDR3, as DNA: TGTGCCAGCAGTGAACCCCCCCCTGGGGGCGAGACCCAGTACTTC. Full variable domain (outside the CDR3, taken from reference TRBV25-1 and TRBJ2-5): EADIYQTPRYLVIGTGKKITLECSQTMGHDKMYWYQQDPGMELHLIHYSYGVNSTEKGDLSSESTVSRIRTEHFPLTLESARPSHTSQYLCASSEPPPGGETQYFGPGTRLLVL.

The chain recombines TRBV29-1 with TRBJ2-3, with D hard to call. The CDR3 has 12 residues. Germline CDR1 and CDR2: SQVTM and ANQGSEA. V dropped 7 bases and J dropped 2 bases, with 10 bases sitting between them. The CDR3 bases are TGCAGCGCTGGGGTCAACACAGATACGCAGTATTTT. It specifies CSAGVNTDTQYF.

The chain has TRBV29-1 and TRBJ1-1; no clear D. CDR3 size: 12 residues. Between the trimmed V and J ends, which lost 5 bases and 4 bases, there was a span of 11 bases. CDR1 and CDR2 from the germline V gene are SQVTM and ANQGSEA. This CDR3 is CSVLRTSTEAFF. In DNA, the CDR3 is TGCAGCGTTCTGCGTACGAGCACTGAAGCTTTCTTT.

This clone was counted between two and nine times. The J gene is TRBJ1-1, the V gene TRBV10-2, with unresolved D. The CDR3 extends over 14 amino acids. In germline, CDR1 is WSHSY, CDR2 SAAADI. The V end lost 4 bases, the J end lost 0 bases, and 9 bases lay between the germline ends. In nucleotides, the CDR3 is TGCGCCAGCAGTGTCCGCGGACTGAACACTGAAGCTTTCTTT. This gives the protein CASSVRGLNTEAFF.

The rearrangement uses TRBV5-1 and TRBJ1-1; 7 bases agree with TRBD1. V was pared by 4 bases and J by 5 bases, with 14 bases of the junction left unmatched. The CDR3 has 16 residues. CDR1 and CDR2 (germline): SGHRS, YFSETQ. The chain's CDR3 is CASSPGGGGARTEAFF. The CDR3 DNA is TGCGCCAGCAGCCCCGGGGGAGGGGGCGCAAGGACTGAAGCTTTCTTT.